Listed here is a single TCR beta chain. This clonotype was counted many times. Its specific antigen is unknown. It has no much larger one-base neighbor in the sample; base qualities were not kept. This entry is derived from a study of Graves' ophthalmopathy and Graves' hyperthyroidism (dated by TCRdb to 2016 to 2019). Regarding the research as a whole: Peripheral blood was collected at initial diagnosis, prior to any treatment. The study used TCR beta repertoire signatures to distinguish Graves' ophthalmopathy from Graves' hyperthyroidism and to predict progression to ophthalmopathy. For independent validation, a separate cohort was made up of around 18 hyperthyroidism patients plus 17 patients who later progressed from hyperthyroidism to ophthalmopathy. The 95 to 100 discovery patients were randomly split 7:3 into training and test sets. To explore V-J signatures that distinguish ophthalmopathy from hyperthyroidism, a discovery set of under 110 patients was enrolled, made up of more than 40 with ophthalmopathy and some 60 with stable hyperthyroidism. Once sampling was done, hyperthyroidism patients were given methimazole at a starting dose of 30 mg daily, while ophthalmopathy patients were given high-dose intravenous methylprednisolone. In total, around 140 blood samples were TCR-sequenced: fewer than 50 ophthalmopathy, 75 hyperthyroidism and roughly 17 hyperthyroidism-to-ophthalmopathy patients. T-cell repertoires of thyroid tissue and blood were compared in about 6 hyperthyroidism patients.

Inclusive of the bounding cysteine and phenylalanine, the CDR3 is 19 residues long. Only the CDR3 DNA is retained, 57 bases long and in frame from the first base. As encoded in the germline V gene (reference sequence), CDR1 is SGHAT while CDR2 is FQDESV. V loses 3 bases at its end and J loses 0 bases; junction bases beyond the gene matches: 14. For repertoire sequencing, TCR beta CDR3 regions were amplified from RNA transcripts. The first round of RT-PCR was done with HTBI primers and the Qiagen OneStep RT-PCR kit, and was followed by a second round of multiplex PCR, then size selection and purification. The libraries underwent paired-end sequencing with 100 bp reads on an Illumina HiSeq2000. The original methods were these. SOAPnuke was used to process the reads, throwing out any read that had adapters, had uncalled bases, had a mean Phred below 15, or lacked an exact constant-primer or identifier match. High-quality paired reads were merged with COPE v1.2.5. Each unique nucleotide sequence was treated as a clonotype, and MiTCR v1.1 was used to align the clonotypes to the IMGT TRB V, D and J references. The analysis was limited to V-J combinations with a frequency above 0.0001, which together covered 99% to 99.2% of repertoires. A TCR clonal expansion and chaos score per V-J combination was defined as the ratio of F50 clonal expansion to chaos observed in the TCRdist matrix. Welch's t-statistics and random forest were used to narrow the features down to approximately twelve V-J combinations, which were then fed into a naive Bayes classifier. The similarity between thyroid and blood repertoires was quantified using the Morisita-Horn index. In TCRdb, the public reads were trimmed at Q25 with fastp and aligned with MiXCR, with productive beta chains retained. Entries are consolidated by CDR3 protein sequence, retaining the most common genes and DNA. Clone size and V and J calls follow TCRdb, not the original study. The sample has about 620,000 distinct CDR3 sequences on record, 22% of them singletons. The ten largest clones take up approximately 6.5% of the sample.

A patient counted as having stable hyperthyroidism if there was no progression to ophthalmopathy within 18 months of follow-up. Patients with hyperthyroidism were aged 18 to 65 years, had been newly diagnosed, and had a disease duration of less than 2 months. Patients with other autoimmune diseases, uncontrolled infections, pregnancy or lactation were excluded from the study. Clinical symptoms, serum thyroxine, TRAb, thyroid ultrasound and orbital computed tomography were used for diagnosis. PBMCs were isolated from approximately 10 ml of fresh peripheral blood by Ficoll-Paque density gradient centrifugation. Total RNA was extracted using Trizol reagent, and RNA quality was checked on an Agilent 2100 Bioanalyzer. Beyond this particular receptor, the publication reports: Most expanded thyroid clonotypes with a frequency above 0.001 also appeared in blood, which suggests that blood repertoires may reflect the immune response in the thyroid. Ophthalmopathy was separated from stable hyperthyroidism by the 13-signature model with more than 85% sensitivity and approximately 84% specificity in cross-validation and with 80%/75% in the test set. In validation, the model predicted ophthalmopathy progression with 55% to 71% sensitivity and roughly 72% specificity; roughly 11 predicted patients were CT-confirmed with GO in a median of approximately six months. Sample size was not statistically predetermined, and group allocation was not concealed from the investigators.

This sequence uses TRBV11-1 and TRBJ1-1, and 9 junction bases match TRBD1. This TCR was recovered from a woman under 30 with stable Graves' hyperthyroidism. Some clones in this sample may be carry-over from other donors' samples. Donor details come from another sample of the same person, matched by shared clones. The sample was peripheral blood. The CDR3 is CASSLKRPGQGPMNTEAFF. The sequenced DNA is TGTGCCAGCAGCTTGAAGCGGCCGGGACAGGGACCCATGAACACTGAAGCTTTCTTT.